The 22 T cell receptor beta chains below all came from one sample that was sequenced in a study of T cells in Graves' hyperthyroidism and ophthalmopathy. Researchers took RNA transcripts and amplified the TCR beta CDR3 regions from them. The TCR CDR3 was amplified in a first-round RT-PCR using the HTBI primer set. TCRdb re-derived calls from the multiplex PCR reads in MiXCR, one entry per CDR3 protein. Of under 450,000 distinct CDR3 sequences listed, about a sixth are singletons. Input material: blood. These receptors all stem from a woman younger than 35 with Graves' hyperthyroidism.

This clonotype has at least ten counts. V usage is TRBV28 and J usage is TRBJ2-7; 8 bases map to TRBD1. This CDR3 is 16 amino acids long. V shed 5 bases, J shed 1 base, and the junction held 10 bases outside the gene matches. Per the germline V gene, CDR1 is MDHEN and CDR2 is SYDVKM. CDR3 residues: CASSPITGGYSYEQYF. The DNA for the CDR3 is TGTGCCAGCAGTCCCATAACAGGGGGTTATTCCTACGAGCAGTACTTC.

This clonotype was observed at least ten times. The chain employs TRBV12-3 or TRBV12-4 and TRBJ1-2, with D possibly being TRBD1 (6 bases). The germline V and J ends were trimmed by 6 bases and 5 bases, with 13 bases remaining between them. The CDR3 runs to 13 residues. CDR3 residues: CASSVWDTYGYTF. The CDR3 DNA reads as TGTGCCAGCAGCGTGTGGGACACTTATGGCTACACCTTC.

On this clonotype itself: This sequence may be a read error, since a much larger clone differs from it by one base. The rearrangement uses TRBV11-3 and TRBJ2-2, with D possibly called TRBD1 or TRBD2 (6 bases each). The CDR3 consists of 17 residues. Per germline, CDR1 SGHNT and CDR2 YENEEA. The CDR3: CAGSSWNGGAGTGELFF. The CDR3 coding sequence is TGTGCCGGCAGCTCGTGGAACGGGGGCGCCGGAACCGGGGAGCTGTTTTTT.

This clonotype was seen ten or more times. The chain has TRBV7-2 and TRBJ1-4; 7 nucleotides match TRBD1. Germline V gene sequence: CDR1 SGHTA, CDR2 FQGNSA. V lost 5 bases, J lost 3 bases, and 3 bases stayed unmatched. The CDR3 is 14 amino acids. The CDR3 sequence: CASSLTGSNEKLFF. As DNA, the CDR3 is TGTGCCAGCAGCCTGACAGGGTCTAATGAAAAACTGTTTTTT.

Many counts were recorded for this clonotype. J is TRBJ2-1 and V is TRBV28; D tentatively fits TRBD1 or TRBD2 (6 bases each). Between the trimmed V and J ends, which lost 7 bases and 3 bases, there was a span of 19 bases. The germline V gene has CDR1 MDHEN and CDR2 SYDVKM. The CDR3 loop spans 16 amino acids. The chain's CDR3 is CASKKQGGGHYNEQFF. The CDR3 DNA reads as TGTGCCAGCAAAAAACAGGGAGGTGGGCACTACAATGAGCAGTTCTTC. Together with reference TRBV28 and TRBJ2-1, the CDR3 gives the full variable domain: DVKVTQSSRYLVKRTGEKVFLECVQDMDHENMFWYRQDPGLGLRLIYFSYDVKMKEKGDIPEGYSVSREKKERFSLILESASTNQTSMYLCASKKQGGGHYNEQFFGPGTRLTVL.

This clonotype was counted at least ten times. The V call is TRBV20-1, the J call TRBJ2-7; 7 bases fit TRBD1. J lost 4 bases, V lost 5 bases, and 5 bases had no gene match. In germline, CDR1 is DFQATT, CDR2 SNEGSKA (reference sequence). The CDR3 totals 12 residues. CDR3 residues: CSARQGEYEQYF. The CDR3 coding sequence is TGCAGTGCTCGACAGGGAGAGTACGAGCAGTACTTC.

This clonotype was counted a few times. The rearrangement joins TRBV28 to TRBJ2-6; possible D gene TRBD1, 6 bases. Per germline, CDR1 MDHEN and CDR2 SYDVKM. V was shortened by 6 bases and J by 2 bases, with 17 bases between the two germline ends. The CDR3 covers 17 residues. The CDR3 nucleotides read TGTGCCAGCAGCCCCGGGCAGGGGCGGGCTGGGGCCAACGTCCTGACTTTC. Translated, it gives CASSPGQGRAGANVLTF.

This clonotype was observed many times. CDR3 in amino acids: CATSDSGHYQETQYF. The CDR3 region has the DNA TGTGCCACCAGTGATTCGGGACACTACCAAGAGACCCAGTACTTC. This sequence joins TRBV24-1 and TRBJ2-5; a weak D match, TRBD1 (6 bases). V was pared by 2 bases and J by 0 bases, with 9 bases between. From germline, CDR1 is KGHDR and CDR2 SFDVKD. The CDR3 loop spans 15 amino acids.

The chain carries TRBV20-1 and TRBJ2-5, with 11 bases identical to TRBD2. This CDR3 spans 16 amino acids. With 3 bases clipped from V and 5 bases from J, the junction kept 11 bases outside the gene matches. Germline-derived CDR1 and CDR2 are DFQATT and SNEGSKA (reference sequence). The CDR3 reads CSASGGLAGPGETQYF. The CDR3 DNA is TGCAGTGCTAGTGGCGGACTAGCGGGCCCGGGGGAGACCCAGTACTTC.

This clonotype has a count of ten or more. The chain links TRBV5-5 to TRBJ1-1; D might be TRBD1 (6 bases). CDR3 length equals 15 residues. CDR1 is SGHKS, CDR2 YYEKEE, per germline (reference sequence). Trimming stripped 4 bases from V and 4 bases from J, with 17 bases between. The CDR3: CASSPRGGLGTEAFF. CDR3 in DNA: TGTGCCAGCAGCCCGAGAGGGGGGCTGGGCACTGAAGCTTTCTTT.

This clonotype has just a few counts. The chain links TRBV5-1 to TRBJ1-1; D unclear. From germline, CDR1 is SGHRS and CDR2 YFSETQ. This CDR3 has 15 amino acids. Trimming stripped 4 bases from V and 0 bases from J, with 13 bases between. The CDR3 coding sequence is TGCGCCAGCAGCCCAATCACGGTGGTGAACACTGAAGCTTTCTTT. It codes for CASSPITVVNTEAFF.

V gene TRBV6-2 or TRBV6-3 combines with J gene TRBJ1-2, with 9 bases fitting TRBD1. Germline CDR1 and CDR2: MNHEY and SVGEGT. The CDR3 has 15 amino acids. With 6 bases clipped from V and 2 bases from J, the junction kept 7 bases outside the gene matches. CDR3 protein: CASRFRTGANYGYTF. DNA for the CDR3: TGTGCCAGCAGATTCAGGACAGGGGCCAACTATGGCTACACCTTC.

This clonotype was detected a few times. V usage is TRBV5-6 and J usage is TRBJ1-2; D not certain. Germline values: CDR1 SGHDT, CDR2 YYEEEE. V lost 4 bases to trimming and J lost 2 bases, with 12 bases between them. This CDR3 is built from 14 residues. Here the CDR3 DNA reads TGTGCCAGCAGCCCCCCCGAGGGAAACTATGGCTACACCTTC. It encodes CASSPPEGNYGYTF.

The J gene is TRBJ1-6, the V gene TRBV20-1; D is unresolved. CDR3 length: 15 residues. With 3 bases removed from V and 0 bases from J, the gap between germline ends came to 9 bases. CDR1 is DFQATT, CDR2 SNEGSKA, per germline (reference sequence). CDR3 protein: CSASSSGSYNSPLHF. CDR3 in DNA: TGCAGTGCTAGTAGTTCAGGCTCCTATAATTCACCCCTCCACTTT.

The sample holds a few counts of this clonotype. The chain has TRBV12-5 and TRBJ2-1; the D gene is possibly TRBD2 (6 bases). V shed 7 bases and J shed 9 bases, with 13 bases lying between them. This CDR3 region has 12 residues. CDR1 is LGHNT, CDR2 FRNRAP, per germline. CDR3 sequence (DNA): TGTGCTAGTGAAGGGAGGCTAGTTGAGCAGTTCTTC. It is translated as CASEGRLVEQFF.

This clonotype was seen at least ten times. The chain uses TRBV4-1 and TRBJ2-5; D is undetermined. The CDR3 covers 15 residues. V was pared by 0 bases and J by 5 bases, with 13 bases between. Germline V gives CDR1 MGHRA, CDR2 YSYEKL. The CDR3 sequence: CASSQDEPSLETQYF. The DNA of the CDR3 is TGCGCCAGCAGCCAAGATGAACCCTCATTGGAGACCCAGTACTTC.

The chain couples TRBV7-9 to TRBJ1-2, with TRBD1 as a possible D gene (5 bases). The CDR3 sequence is 11 residues long. V dropped 5 bases and J dropped 13 bases, with 14 bases sitting between them. Per germline, CDR1 SEHNR and CDR2 FQNEAQ (reference sequence). CDR3 in DNA: TGTGCCAGCAGCCCCGGGACCGCTCCCACCTTC. Amino acid sequence: CASSPGTAPTF. Full variable domain (missing parts from reference TRBV7-9 and TRBJ1-2): DTGVSQNPRHKITKRGQNVTFRCDPISEHNRLYWYRQTLGQGPEFLTYFQNEAQLEKSRLLSDRFSAERPKGSFSTLEIQRTEQGDSAMYLCASSPGTAPTFGSGTRLTVV.

This clonotype was seen more than once but under ten times. V is TRBV2 and J is TRBJ1-6, with 9 bases aligning to TRBD1. Losses at the gene ends were 6 bases for V and 9 bases for J; bases not matched to a gene: 9. CDR3 length: 15 amino acids. Germline CDR1 SNHLY, CDR2 FYNNEI. Here the CDR3 reads CASSAGQGTFSPLHF. The CDR3 nucleotides read TGTGCCAGCAGCGCCGGACAGGGGACTTTTTCACCCCTCCACTTT.

This clonotype was counted at least ten times. J is TRBJ2-1 and V is TRBV11-2; 8 bases fit TRBD2. The CDR3 contains 16 residues. Trimming at V came to 5 bases and at J to 7 bases, leaving 13 bases not matched to a gene. CDR1 is SGHAT and CDR2 is FQNNGV in the germline V gene. The CDR3 region has the DNA TGTGCCAGCAGCCACCCCCTGTCGGGGGGGCCGAATGAGCAGTTCTTC. As protein: CASSHPLSGGPNEQFF.

This clonotype was picked up many times. The chain employs TRBV11-2 and TRBJ2-1; 9 bases match TRBD2. CDR3 length: 17 amino acids. The V gene end was trimmed by 0 bases and the J gene end by 5 bases; junction bases not matched to a gene: 8. In germline, CDR1 is SGHAT, CDR2 FQNNGV. The CDR3 DNA is TGTGCCAGCAGCTTAGATATACGGGCTAGCGGGAACAATGAGCAGTTCTTC. Its protein product is CASSLDIRASGNNEQFF.

This clonotype was found many times. V is TRBV2 and J is TRBJ2-2; the match to TRBD2 covers 8 bases. The CDR3 totals 16 residues. Per the germline V gene, CDR1 is SNHLY and CDR2 is FYNNEI. J was trimmed by 5 bases and V by 4 bases; bases with no gene match: 9. The CDR3 nucleotides read TGTGCCAGCAGTGTGACGGGAGGGCCTCGAACCGGGGAGCTGTTTTTT. Amino acids: CASSVTGGPRTGELFF.

Only a few counts were recorded for this clonotype. The chain is built from TRBV12-3 or TRBV12-4 and TRBJ1-3; D gene uncertain. The CDR3 consists of 16 residues. Trimming removed 3 bases at V and 4 bases at J, with 16 bases between. The CDR3 sequence: CASSFPIGPRGNTIYF. The CDR3 region has the DNA TGTGCCAGCAGTTTCCCGATAGGGCCTAGGGGAAACACCATATATTTT.